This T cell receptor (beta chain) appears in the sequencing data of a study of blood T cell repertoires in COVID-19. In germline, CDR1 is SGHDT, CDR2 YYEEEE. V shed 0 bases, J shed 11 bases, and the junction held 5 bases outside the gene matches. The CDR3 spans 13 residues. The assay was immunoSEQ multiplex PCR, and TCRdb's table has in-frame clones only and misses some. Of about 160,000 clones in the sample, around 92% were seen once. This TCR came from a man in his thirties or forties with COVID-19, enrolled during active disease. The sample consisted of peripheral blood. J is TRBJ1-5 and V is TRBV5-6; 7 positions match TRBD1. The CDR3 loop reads CASSLEPGGAQHF. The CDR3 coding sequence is TGTGCCAGCAGCTTGGAGCCAGGGGGAGCCCAGCATTTT.